Listed here are 28 T cell receptor beta chains from one sample, sequenced in a study of blood T cell repertoires in COVID-19. Clones were read by immunoSEQ multiplex PCR, and TCRdb kept only the in-frame ones, dropping some. This table has about 330,000 clones, around 83% appearing once. Sequencing used peripheral blood. Source of these receptors: a woman aged 45-59 years with acute or convalescent COVID-19.

A single count supports this clone. The chain uses TRBV5-1 and TRBJ2-1; D ambiguous. Germline-derived CDR1 and CDR2 are SGHRS and YFSETQ. CDR3 length: 15 amino acids. The germline V and J ends were trimmed by 1 base and 8 bases, with 16 bases remaining between them. The CDR3 DNA sequence: TGCGCCAGCAGCTTGTCAGTAGGCGGTAGAGATGAGCAGTTCTTC. Protein sequence: CASSLSVGGRDEQFF.

This chain joins TRBV10-3 and TRBJ1-2; 8 bases match TRBD1. This CDR3 comprises 15 residues. CDR1 and CDR2 (germline): ENHRY, SYGVKD. V lost 0 bases to trimming and J lost 2 bases; unmatched junction nucleotides: 2. The CDR3 region is CAISESRTGNYGYTF. The CDR3 nucleotides read TGTGCCATCAGTGAGTCAAGGACAGGGAACTATGGCTACACCTTC.

V gene TRBV5-1 combines with J gene TRBJ2-1, with 8 bases matching TRBD1. V shed 0 bases and J 2 bases; nucleotides not matched to a gene: 4. Looked up from germline, CDR1 is SGHRS and CDR2 is YFSETQ. The CDR3 extends over 16 amino acids. This CDR3 reads CASSLGTGSAYNEQFF. CDR3 bases: TGCGCCAGCAGCTTGGGGACAGGGAGCGCCTACAATGAGCAGTTCTTC.

This sequence joins TRBV9 and TRBJ2-5; D perhaps matches TRBD2 (5 bases). The CDR3 extends over 15 amino acids. CDR1 is SGDLS and CDR2 is YYNGEE in the germline V gene. V was trimmed by 3 bases and J by 5 bases, leaving 17 bases between them. The CDR3 DNA is TGTGCCAGCAGCGCGAGGGCCTTAGAGGCCGAGACCCAGTACTTC. The encoded protein is CASSARALEAETQYF.

This chain links TRBV5-1 with TRBJ2-5; 9 bases fit TRBD1. The V and J ends lost 0 bases and 4 bases, in that order; junction bases with no gene match: 10. The CDR3 has 17 amino acids. Germline CDR1 reads SGHRS; CDR2 reads YFSETQ. The DNA of the CDR3 is TGCGCCAGCAGCTTGGCCGGGGGACAGGGTTGGGGAGAGACCCAGTACTTC. Its protein is CASSLAGGQGWGETQYF.

This chain joins TRBV2 and TRBJ1-2; possible D gene TRBD1, 5 bases. This CDR3 region has 12 residues. Trimming shortened V by 3 bases and J by 8 bases, and 10 bases separated the two germline ends. Germline CDR1 and CDR2: SNHLY and FYNNEI. CDR3 in amino acids: CASSEGLGGYTF. The CDR3 nucleotides read TGTGCCAGCAGTGAGGGGCTAGGAGGCTACACCTTC.

This chain joins TRBV29-1 and TRBJ2-1, with 11 positions matching TRBD1. The CDR3 is made up of 16 amino acids. Germline V gene sequence: CDR1 SQVTM, CDR2 ANQGSEA. The V segment lost 2 bases and the J segment 7 bases; nucleotides outside the gene matches: 10. CDR3 amino acids: CSVEQRLGTGGNEQFF. The CDR3, as DNA: TGCAGCGTTGAACAGAGGCTAGGGACAGGGGGGAATGAGCAGTTCTTC.

A note on this clone: Other DNA sequences in the same sample also yield this CDR3. CDR3 loop: CASSETGDTGELFF. The CDR3 DNA sequence: TGTGCCAGCAGTGAGACAGGGGACACCGGGGAGCTGTTTTTT. This chain links TRBV6-4 with TRBJ2-2; 8 nucleotides agree with TRBD1. V dropped 3 bases and J dropped 3; count of bases not matched to a gene: 0. The CDR3 length is 14 residues. Germline-derived CDR1 and CDR2 are MRHNA and SNTAGT.

The chain has TRBV6-5 and TRBJ1-2, with D possibly being TRBD1 (6 bases). Trimming took 6 bases from V and 5 from J, leaving 13 bases between them. The CDR3 covers 13 residues. Germline V gene sequence: CDR1 MNHEY, CDR2 SVGAGI. Here the CDR3 DNA reads TGTGCCAGCAGAATCGGACAGCAATATGGCTACACCTTC. This gives the protein CASRIGQQYGYTF.

This chain joins TRBV5-1 and TRBJ2-3, with D perhaps matching TRBD1 (5 bases). Trimming stripped 0 bases from V and 0 bases from J, with 8 bases between. The CDR3 runs 15 residues. The germline V gene has CDR1 SGHRS and CDR2 YFSETQ. CDR3: CASSLAGPSTDTQYF. The CDR3, as DNA: TGCGCCAGCAGCTTGGCAGGGCCCAGCACAGATACGCAGTATTTT.

The chain uses TRBV7-9 and TRBJ1-1; the match to TRBD1 covers 7 bases. V trimming: 1 base; J trimming: 1 base; junction bases outside the gene matches: 3. This CDR3 is built from 15 residues. Germline V gives CDR1 SEHNR, CDR2 FQNEAQ (reference sequence). The CDR3 is CASSLDRGRNTEAFF. The CDR3 DNA sequence: TGTGCCAGCAGCTTAGACAGGGGCAGGAACACTGAAGCTTTCTTT.

The chain uses TRBV3-1 (or the pseudogene TRBV3-2) and TRBJ1-1; unclear D gene. V was shortened by 4 bases and J by 1 base, with 13 bases between the two germline ends. The CDR3 is made up of 15 amino acids. Germline values: CDR1 LGHDT, CDR2 YNNKEL (reference sequence). The CDR3 DNA sequence: TGTGCCAGCAGCCTCCGGGATCTTAGGAACACTGAAGCTTTCTTT. This translates into CASSLRDLRNTEAFF.

This sequence joins TRBV5-1 and TRBJ2-1, with 10 nucleotides matching TRBD2. The CDR3 extends over 18 amino acids. Trimming at V came to 4 bases and at J to 4 bases, leaving 14 bases not matched to a gene. Germline V gene lookup returns CDR1 SGHRS and CDR2 YFSETQ. CDR3 sequence (DNA): TGCGCCAGCAGCACACAGGGGGTGAGGACTAGCGGTTACAATGAGCAGTTCTTC. Protein product: CASSTQGVRTSGYNEQFF.

This clone was counted a few times. The V and J genes are TRBV18 and TRBJ1-1; D is undetermined. In germline, CDR1 is KGHSH, CDR2 LQKENI. Between the trimmed V and J ends, which lost 1 base and 4 bases, there was a span of 13 bases. CDR3 length: 15 amino acids. DNA of the CDR3: TGTGCCAGCTCACCACAGGCAGGCGAGAGCACTGAAGCTTTCTTT. Its translation is CASSPQAGESTEAFF.

V gene TRBV5-1 combines with J gene TRBJ2-7; 7 bases fit TRBD1. With 3 bases clipped from V and 5 bases from J, the junction kept 8 bases outside the gene matches. Germline V gives CDR1 SGHRS, CDR2 YFSETQ. The CDR3 length is 14 residues. Here the CDR3 DNA reads TGCGCCAGCAGCTCCACAGGGGTTACACACGAGCAGTACTTC. Translating gives CASSSTGVTHEQYF.

The chain uses TRBV19 and TRBJ2-2; D possibly corresponds to TRBD1 (6 bases). With 2 bases removed from V and 4 bases from J, the gap between germline ends came to 11 bases. The CDR3 is 15 amino acids. The germline V gene has CDR1 LNHDA and CDR2 SQIVND (reference sequence). The CDR3 sequence is CASSIQGRFTGELFF. The CDR3 DNA is TGTGCCAGTAGTATACAGGGGCGATTCACCGGGGAGCTGTTTTTT.

This rearrangement joins TRBV10-3 to TRBJ1-6; D may be TRBD1 (5 bases). V was shortened by 3 bases and J by 14 bases, with 20 bases between the two germline ends. Germline CDR1 reads ENHRY; CDR2 reads SYGVKD. The CDR3 runs 15 residues. The CDR3 here is CAISDPKPGLKALHF. For the CDR3, the DNA is TGTGCCATCAGTGACCCAAAACCGGGACTAAAGGCCCTCCACTTT.

This clone was counted only a few times. The chain joins TRBV9 to TRBJ2-7, with 13 bases fitting TRBD2. Per germline, CDR1 SGDLS and CDR2 YYNGEE. The CDR3 spans 15 residues. V lost 7 bases and J lost 3; bases outside the gene matches: 7. CDR3: CASAATSGGDYEQYV. In nucleotides, the CDR3 is TGTGCCAGCGCGGCCACTAGCGGGGGGGACTACGAGCAGTACGTC.

This clone was recorded a few times. The chain uses TRBV5-3 and TRBJ2-1; TRBD2 is a possible D gene (7 bases). TRBV5-3 is assigned to the ORF class and has an uncertain function. CDR3 length: 15 amino acids. The V gene lost 4 bases and the J gene lost 4 bases, with 15 bases spanning the gap. DNA of the CDR3: TGTGCCAGAAGCGGGAGGGGGGAACCTTACAATGAGCAGTTCTTC. Amino acid sequence: CARSGRGEPYNEQFF.

The J gene is TRBJ2-2, the V gene TRBV5-4, with 7 bases that match TRBD2. The germline gives CDR1 SGHNT, CDR2 YYREEE (reference sequence). This CDR3 has 16 amino acids. V shed 0 bases and J 5 bases; nucleotides not matched to a gene: 7. The chain's CDR3 is CASSLAPQGGTGELFF. As DNA, the CDR3 is TGTGCCAGCAGCTTGGCCCCGCAGGGAGGGACCGGGGAGCTGTTTTTT.

In its sample, this clone was seen a few times. The chain carries TRBV9 and TRBJ1-1; D unclear. The CDR3 covers 16 residues. CDR1 is SGDLS and CDR2 is YYNGEE in the germline V gene. V lost 7 bases to trimming and J lost 1 base, with 20 bases between them. The CDR3 here is CASGRKEGSPNTEAFF. The CDR3 DNA follows: TGTGCCAGCGGACGGAAGGAGGGCAGCCCGAACACTGAAGCTTTCTTT.

V and J are TRBV5-1 and TRBJ2-3, with D perhaps TRBD1 (6 bases). With 6 bases removed from V and 0 bases from J, the gap between germline ends came to 14 bases. The CDR3 is made up of 15 amino acids. Germline CDR1 and CDR2: SGHRS and YFSETQ. The CDR3 spells CASTLDRPSTDTQYF. In DNA form, the CDR3 reads TGCGCCAGCACCTTAGACAGGCCTAGCACAGATACGCAGTATTTT.

The chain uses TRBV7-7 and TRBJ2-1, with a weak D call TRBD1 (8 bases). V was trimmed by 5 bases and J by 0 bases, leaving 20 bases between them. From germline, CDR1 is SSHAT and CDR2 FNYEAQ (reference sequence). The CDR3 spans 18 residues. The CDR3 nucleotides read TGTGCCAGCAGCCCGGGGAGGGACAGGCCGAGCTCCTACAATGAGCAGTTCTTC. Encoded protein: CASSPGRDRPSSYNEQFF. The complete variable domain, with remaining parts taken from reference TRBV7-7 and TRBJ2-1, reads GAGVSQSPRYKVTKRGQDVTLRCDPISSHATLYWYQQALGQGPEFLTYFNYEAQPDKSGLPSDRFSAERPEGSISTLTIQRTEQRDSAMYRCASSPGRDRPSSYNEQFFGPGTRLTVL.

The V gene is TRBV30, the J gene TRBJ1-1; TRBD1 matches at 8 bases. The CDR3 has 14 residues. V was clipped by 2 bases and J by 6 bases; unmatched bases: 8. Germline loops: CDR1 GTSNPN, CDR2 SVGIG (reference sequence). The CDR3 loop is CAWSMPIQGAEAFF. In nucleotides, the CDR3 is TGTGCCTGGAGTATGCCGATACAGGGGGCTGAAGCTTTCTTT. The entire variable domain, with the rest obtained from reference TRBV30 and TRBJ1-1, is as follows: SQTIHQWPATLVQPVGSPLSLECTVEGTSNPNLYWYRQAAGRGLQLLFYSVGIGQISSEVPQNLSASRPQDRQFILSSKKLLLSDSGFYLCAWSMPIQGAEAFFGQGTRLTVV.

The chain is built from TRBV11-1 and TRBJ1-1, with 7 bases fitting TRBD1. The V gene's germline CDR1 is SGHAT and CDR2 FQDESV (reference sequence). J lost 5 bases, V lost 4 bases, and 10 bases had no gene match. This CDR3 is 15 amino acids long. CDR3 region: CASSSRDRVRTEAFF. For the CDR3, the DNA is TGTGCCAGCAGCTCCCGTGACAGGGTGCGGACTGAAGCTTTCTTT.

J is TRBJ2-5 and V is TRBV10-3; 9 nucleotides match TRBD1. The CDR3 sequence is 14 residues long. Germline CDR1 and CDR2: ENHRY and SYGVKD. J was trimmed by 5 bases and V by 3 bases; bases with no gene match: 4. CDR3 in amino acids: CAISERGQGETQYF. CDR3 nucleotide sequence: TGTGCCATCAGTGAAAGAGGACAGGGGGAGACCCAGTACTTC.

This chain connects TRBV5-1 to TRBJ2-3; 13 bases map to TRBD2. V lost 0 bases to trimming and J lost 4 bases; unmatched junction nucleotides: 8. The CDR3 loop spans 18 amino acids. Germline V CDR1 and CDR2: SGHRS, YFSETQ. CDR3 loop: CASSLDGTSGMPPDTQYF. The CDR3, as DNA: TGCGCCAGCAGCTTGGATGGGACTAGCGGGATGCCCCCAGATACGCAGTATTTT.

The chain links TRBV4-1 to TRBJ2-1; TRBD2 matches at 7 bases. The CDR3 is made up of 15 amino acids. With 1 base clipped from V and 8 bases from J, the junction kept 8 bases outside the gene matches. Germline CDR1 is MGHRA and CDR2 is YSYEKL. The CDR3 loop reads CASSQGGEGRYEQFF. In DNA form, the CDR3 reads TGCGCCAGCAGCCAAGGGGGGGAGGGCCGTTATGAGCAGTTCTTC.